The sequence of this T cell receptor beta chain was determined in a study of T cell responses to AZD1222 COVID-19 vaccine. Whole-study context: Second-dose recipients at about 4 or about 12 weeks were treated as one pooled group. Whole-study findings and limits: Recipients of AZD1222 seropositive at baseline numbered only 5 or 6. Per reports, nearly half of all spike-specific TCRs target regions that are unmutated in variants.

Sequencing was performed with immunoSEQ multiplex PCR; in TCRdb, only in-frame clones are kept and a portion is missing. Among about 86,000 clones listed, 90% were seen once. With 2 bases removed from V and 2 bases from J, the gap between germline ends came to 9 bases. CDR1 and CDR2 from the germline V gene are KGHSH and LQKENI. The CDR3 is 14 amino acids. Details on this clone: The target antigen is unknown.

This TCR came from an adult in good health. The sequenced sample was peripheral blood, obtained on day 0 of AZD1222 vaccination. The chain recombines TRBV18 with TRBJ1-1; no definite D call. The chain's CDR3 is CASSPFKTNTEAFF. CDR3 sequence (DNA): TGTGCCAGCTCACCATTCAAGACCAACACTGAAGCTTTCTTT.